This TCR beta chain is from a study of regulatory T cells in long-lasting Graves disease. Study results and limitations: The sample size was small, and this may have reduced accuracy. Persistent Graves' patients showed reduced TCR diversity versus newly diagnosed patients.

The time point: persistent/refractory GD, antithyroid drugs over 5 years with positive TRAb. The TCR library was made from RNA that had been extracted from PBMCs in TRIzol. Investigators report Graves' disease was diagnosed under American Thyroid Association guidelines. J was trimmed by 4 bases and V by 1 base; bases with no gene match: 7. The CDR3 is 15 residues long. Germline V CDR1 and CDR2: LNHNV, YYDKDF (reference sequence). This clonotype was counted a few times. The antigen remains undetermined. Construction of the TCR beta libraries employed iRepertoire HTBI primers in conjunction with Arm-PCR of CDR3 regions. Original methodology: Samples collectively showed some 65 TRBV and approximately 15 TRBJ segments. MiXCR, applied by TCRdb to the multiplex PCR reads, yields one record per CDR3 protein. These V and J calls derive from TCRdb rather than the authors' analysis. The sample shows some 330,000 distinct CDR3 sequences, less than 30% of them seen only once.

J is TRBJ2-7 and V is TRBV15; 7 positions agree with TRBD1. The sequence derives from a middle-aged woman with Graves disease. The sequenced sample was peripheral blood mononuclear cells (PBMCs), obtained when the disease was refractory, from a patient treated with antithyroid drugs. The CDR3 region is CATSRGQGQGYEQYF. Written as DNA, the CDR3 is TGTGCCACCAGCAGAGGACAGGGCCAAGGGTACGAGCAGTACTTC.